This T cell receptor beta chain was profiled in a study of shared clonotypes between healthy human individuals. General study findings and limits: When compared with the clonotypes that were shared by all four sorted-subset donors, the non-shared clonotypes turned out to have lower generation probabilities. When naive CD4 clonotypes were compared across a few donors, around 5% were shared. Generally, estimated richness proved larger in naive subsets than it did in memory subsets.

The ends lost 2 bases at V and 4 bases at J; junction bases unmatched: 8. The CDR3 covers 17 residues. Germline CDR1 SGHNT, CDR2 YENEEA. Donors were healthy HIV-negative adults without recently reported acute infections or vaccinations. A remark on this clone: Its antigen is currently unknown.

TCRdb's table, derived via immunoSEQ multiplex PCR, lists solely in-frame clones and lacks some. Here the sample spans roughly 1.5 million clones, 95% to 99% being singletons. The rearrangement joins TRBV11-3 to TRBJ2-2; TRBD2 agrees at 9 bases. The sequence was collected from a man aged 30-40 years in good health. The specimen was naive CD4+ T cells sorted from blood. Subset indicated: CD45RA+ positively selected. DNA for the CDR3: TGTGCCAGCAGCTTAAGTCCCCTAGCGGGAATCACCGGGGAGCTGTTTTTT. It yields the protein CASSLSPLAGITGELFF. The variable domain in full, with the rest retrieved from reference TRBV11-3 and TRBJ2-2, is EAGVVQSPRYKIIEKKQPVAFWCNPISGHNTLYWYLQNLGQGPELLIRYENEEAVDDSQLPKDRFSAERLKGVDSTLKIQPAELGDSAVYLCASSLSPLAGITGELFFGEGSRLTVL.